Presented here are 28 T cell receptor beta chains from one specimen sequenced in a study of cytomegalovirus exposure and HLA in healthy donors. PCR used 60 Vbeta primers and 13 Jbeta primers. Sequencing used immunoSEQ multiplex PCR; TCRdb keeps in-frame clones, though not all of them. The sample includes about 250,000 clones, just under 80% seen only once; the top ten take about 0.5%. Sequencing was done on a sample of PBMCs. The receptors were gathered from a boy aged 10-17 years in good health and CMV-seronegative.

With regard to this clone: The same CDR3 arises from other DNA sequences in this sample as well. The gene calls are TRBV2 and TRBJ1-5; D is unclear. The CDR3 consists of 12 residues. CDR1 is SNHLY and CDR2 is FYNNEI in the germline V gene. The V and J ends lost 7 bases and 1 base respectively, with 5 bases between them. The CDR3 region has the DNA TGTGCCAGCACAGAAAGCAATCAGCCCCAGCATTTT. Amino acid sequence: CASTESNQPQHF.

The gene calls are TRBV19 and TRBJ1-1, with 7 bases identical to TRBD1. This CDR3 has 13 amino acids. The ends lost 5 bases at V and 4 bases at J; junction bases unmatched: 4. CDR1 LNHDA and CDR2 SQIVND come from the germline V gene (reference sequence). CDR3 DNA: TGTGCCAGTAGTGGGACAGTTGGCACTGAAGCTTTCTTT. This encodes CASSGTVGTEAFF.

This clone was recorded a few times. The gene calls are TRBV9 and TRBJ1-5, with D possibly matching TRBD1 (5 bases). The CDR3 consists of 14 residues. Trimming removed 0 bases from V and 3 bases from J, with 7 bases in between. CDR1 is SGDLS, CDR2 YYNGEE, per germline. The CDR3 sequence is CASSVAGVNQPQHF. CDR3 DNA: TGTGCCAGCAGCGTAGCGGGGGTCAATCAGCCCCAGCATTTT.

The chain is built from TRBV30 and TRBJ2-3, with 13 bases identical to TRBD2. The V gene's germline CDR1 is GTSNPN and CDR2 SVGIG (reference sequence). The CDR3 totals 15 residues. V was clipped by 3 bases and J by 4 bases; unmatched bases: 4. As DNA, the CDR3 is TGTGCCTGGAGGCAAACTAGCGGGGGGGCAGATACGCAGTATTTT. Protein sequence: CAWRQTSGGADTQYF.

V gene TRBV2 combines with J gene TRBJ1-6; TRBD1 is a possible D gene (5 bases). This CDR3 has 14 amino acids. Germline V CDR1 and CDR2: SNHLY, FYNNEI. V lost 4 bases, J lost 10 bases, and 14 bases lay in between. The DNA of the CDR3 is TGTGCCAGCAGTGGAACGGGGGATAGATCACCCCTCCACTTT. It codes for CASSGTGDRSPLHF.

This clone showed up just a few times. V and J are TRBV2 and TRBJ1-3; TRBD1 matches at 9 bases. Germline CDR1 is SNHLY and CDR2 is FYNNEI. The V gene end was trimmed by 8 bases and the J gene end by 2 bases; junction bases not matched to a gene: 4. This CDR3 is built from 14 residues. The CDR3 sequence: CASERDRAGNTIYF. CDR3 DNA sequence: TGTGCCAGCGAGAGGGACAGGGCTGGAAACACCATATATTTT.

Notes on this clone: At one boundary the junction diverges from the germline segment, which might be a read error. The V and J genes are TRBV7-7 and TRBJ1-1; 9 nucleotides align to TRBD1. This CDR3 comprises 13 residues. Germline V gives CDR1 SSHAT, CDR2 FNYEAQ (reference sequence). CDR3 sequence (DNA): TGTGCTAGCAGCTTAGAACAGGGGGCCCAAGCTTTCTTT. The encoded protein is CASSLEQGAQAFF.

The rearrangement joins TRBV5-6 to TRBJ2-7, with no clear D. The CDR3 length is 11 residues. Germline CDR1 and CDR2: SGHDT and YYEEEE. Deletions cut 2 bases from V and 5 bases from J, with 5 bases between. CDR3 residues: CASSFLHEQYF. Written as DNA, the CDR3 is TGTGCCAGCAGCTTCCTCCACGAGCAGTACTTC.

The chain uses TRBV25-1 and TRBJ1-1; no reliable D call. Trimming shortened V by 0 bases and J by 1 base, and 6 bases separated the two germline ends. This CDR3 spans 14 amino acids. Germline values: CDR1 MGHDK, CDR2 SYGVNS. CDR3 nucleotide sequence: TGTGCCAGCAGTGAATACGGGAAGAACACTGAAGCTTTCTTT. Its translation: CASSEYGKNTEAFF.

This clone was seen a handful of times. The rearrangement links TRBV11-2 to TRBJ1-2; 9 nucleotides agree with TRBD1. Trimming took 4 bases from V and 6 from J; bases not matched to a gene: 15. CDR1 is SGHAT, CDR2 FQNNGV, per germline. This CDR3 is 17 amino acids long. The CDR3 loop is CASSWGVWDRVVDGYTF. CDR3 DNA: TGTGCCAGCAGCTGGGGCGTCTGGGACAGGGTTGTTGATGGCTACACCTTC.

The chain recombines TRBV7-9 with TRBJ1-1; unclear D gene. In germline, CDR1 is SEHNR, CDR2 FQNEAQ (reference sequence). The CDR3 covers 16 residues. The ends were cut back, 5 bases at V and 3 bases at J, with 19 bases in the middle. The CDR3 spells CASSALDQREDTEAFF. The CDR3 DNA follows: TGTGCCAGCAGCGCGCTAGATCAACGGGAGGACACTGAAGCTTTCTTT.

CDR3 sequence (DNA): TGCAGCGTTAGAACAGGGGCCGGGGAGACCCAGTACTTC. It codes for CSVRTGAGETQYF. The rearrangement uses TRBV29-1 and TRBJ2-5; 7 bases are a match to TRBD1. CDR3 size: 13 residues. The ends lost 5 bases at V and 5 bases at J; junction bases unmatched: 8. Per germline, CDR1 SQVTM and CDR2 ANQGSEA. Full variable domain (outside the CDR3, taken from reference TRBV29-1 and TRBJ2-5): SAVISQKPSRDICQRGTSLTIQCQVDSQVTMMFWYRQQPGQSLTLIATANQGSEATYESGFVIDKFPISRPNLTFSTLTVSNMSPEDSSIYLCSVRTGAGETQYFGPGTRLLVL.

The chain recombines TRBV5-4 with TRBJ2-5, with TRBD2 as a possible D gene (6 bases). V was cut by 2 bases and J by 1 base, with 9 bases left in between. In germline, CDR1 is SGHNT, CDR2 YYREEE (reference sequence). The CDR3 has 14 residues. CDR3 sequence reads: CASSLGRSQETQYF. The CDR3 region has the DNA TGTGCCAGCAGCTTAGGGAGGTCCCAAGAGACCCAGTACTTC.

V usage is TRBV27 and J usage is TRBJ2-7, with TRBD2 as a possible D gene (7 bases). CDR3 length: 14 residues. Trimming took 5 bases from V and 7 from J, leaving 18 bases between them. Germline assignment: CDR1 MNHEY and CDR2 SMNVEV (reference sequence). CDR3 coding DNA: TGTGCCAGCAGTCTCCAGAGGGGGAGGGGTGAGCAGTACTTC. This gives the protein CASSLQRGRGEQYF.

This chain links TRBV25-1 with TRBJ2-7; 9 bases align to TRBD2. The ends lost 4 bases at V and 1 base at J; junction bases unmatched: 2. This CDR3 is 14 amino acids long. Germline lookup yields CDR1 MGHDK and CDR2 SYGVNS. This CDR3 reads CASSGTSGSYEQYF. The CDR3 nucleotides read TGTGCCAGCAGTGGTACTAGCGGGTCCTACGAGCAGTACTTC.

The rearrangement links TRBV27 to TRBJ1-2; D perhaps matches TRBD1 (6 bases). The CDR3 has 17 amino acids. The V and J ends lost 3 bases and 4 bases respectively, with 21 bases between them. Looked up from germline, CDR1 is MNHEY and CDR2 is SMNVEV (reference sequence). This chain's CDR3 is CASSFYSTGLRAYGYTF. Here the CDR3 DNA reads TGTGCCAGCAGTTTCTATTCTACAGGGTTAAGGGCCTATGGCTACACCTTC.

This clone was detected only a few times. V usage is TRBV27 and J usage is TRBJ1-5; 7 bases map to TRBD1. Trimming took 1 base from V and 3 from J; bases not matched to a gene: 12. Per the germline V gene, CDR1 is MNHEY and CDR2 is SMNVEV (reference sequence). This CDR3 has 18 amino acids. The CDR3 nucleotides are TGTGCCAGCAGTTTATATTCCGGGACAGAGCTTTTCAATCAGCCCCAGCATTTT. This gives the protein CASSLYSGTELFNQPQHF.

This sequence joins TRBV1 and TRBJ1-6; TRBD1, as called in the table, went unchecked against the DNA. TRBV1 is marked as a pseudogene. The CDR3 consists of 14 residues. The CDR3 DNA reads TGCACCAGCAGCCCCGGGACAAATAATTCACCCCTCCACTTT. This codes for CTSSPGTNNSPLHF.

The V gene is TRBV19, the J gene TRBJ1-5; D is undetermined. Trimming removed 2 bases at V and 0 bases at J, with 8 bases between. The length of the CDR3 is 15 residues. CDR1 LNHDA and CDR2 SQIVND come from the germline V gene (reference sequence). As DNA, the CDR3 is TGTGCCAGTAGTATATACAGTTATAGCAATCAGCCCCAGCATTTT. Translating gives CASSIYSYSNQPQHF.

The V and J genes are TRBV6-1 and TRBJ2-3, with TRBD2 matching 8 bases. V lost 0 bases to trimming and J lost 4 bases; unmatched junction nucleotides: 6. There are 16 residues in the CDR3. Germline loops: CDR1 MNHNS, CDR2 SASEGT. The DNA of the CDR3 is TGTGCCAGCAGTGAAGCGAGCGGGAGAAAGGCAGATACGCAGTATTTT. Translating it yields CASSEASGRKADTQYF.

This clone has a single count. The V call is TRBV30, the J call TRBJ1-5; 7 bases line up with TRBD1. V shed 5 bases, J shed 4 bases, and the junction held 5 bases outside the gene matches. This CDR3 contains 13 residues. Germline CDR1 GTSNPN, CDR2 SVGIG (reference sequence). The CDR3 spells CAWGDSLNQPQHF. In nucleotides, the CDR3 is TGTGCCTGGGGGGACAGCCTTAATCAGCCCCAGCATTTT.

V usage is TRBV5-6 and J usage is TRBJ2-7; 10 bases are shared with TRBD1. J gave up 6 bases and V 1 base, and 4 bases lay outside the gene matches. CDR3 length: 14 residues. Germline V gene lookup returns CDR1 SGHDT and CDR2 YYEEEE. The DNA of the CDR3 is TGTGCCAGCAGCTTGTCTGGGACAGGGGCCGAGCAGTACTTC. It is translated as CASSLSGTGAEQYF.

The sample holds one count of this clone. The V gene is TRBV12-5, the J gene TRBJ1-5, with 8 bases matching TRBD1. Germline V gives CDR1 LGHNT, CDR2 FRNRAP. This CDR3 contains 14 residues. With V trimmed by 5 bases and J by 2 bases, 2 bases remained unmatched. The CDR3 protein is CASGDRGGNQPQHF. The CDR3 DNA reads as TGTGCTAGTGGTGACAGGGGAGGCAATCAGCCCCAGCATTTT.

The genes are TRBV5-1 and TRBJ2-7, with 9 bases that match TRBD1. The length of the CDR3 is 16 residues. Germline lookup yields CDR1 SGHRS and CDR2 YFSETQ. Trimming removed 0 bases from V and 3 bases from J; junction bases left unmatched: 7. This chain's CDR3 is CASSLVQGAIIYEQYF. For the CDR3, the DNA is TGCGCCAGCAGCTTGGTACAGGGGGCTATAATCTACGAGCAGTACTTC.

This sequence joins TRBV11-3 and TRBJ2-5; D is possibly TRBD2 (5 bases). The CDR3 loop spans 11 amino acids. The V end lost 5 bases, the J end lost 7 bases, and 8 bases lay between the germline ends. Germline loops: CDR1 SGHNT, CDR2 YENEEA. The CDR3 is CASSKRGTQYF. In DNA, the CDR3 is TGTGCCAGCAGCAAACGGGGGACCCAGTACTTC.

In regard to this clone: This same CDR3 is encoded by further DNA sequences in the sample. The CDR3 protein is CASSPGTGGTDTQYF. CDR3 nucleotides: TGTGCCAGCTCACCCGGGACAGGAGGCACAGATACGCAGTATTTT. J is TRBJ2-3 and V is TRBV18; TRBD1 agrees at 8 bases. Germline V gene data show CDR1 as KGHSH and CDR2 as LQKENI. Trimming took 3 bases from V and 1 from J; bases not matched to a gene: 3. The CDR3 runs to 15 residues.

The CDR3: CASRRQGESEAFF. In DNA, the CDR3 is TGTGCCAGCAGGCGACAGGGTGAAAGTGAAGCTTTCTTT. The genes are TRBV6-1 and TRBJ1-1; TRBD1 agrees at 7 bases. V lost 6 bases and J lost 7; bases outside the gene matches: 8. The CDR3 has 13 residues. The germline V gene encodes CDR1 MNHNS and CDR2 SASEGT.

The J gene is TRBJ2-1, the V gene TRBV2, with 10 bases aligning to TRBD2. The junction had 4 bases not matched to a gene; V was cut back by 7 bases and J by 4 bases. CDR1 and CDR2 (germline): SNHLY, FYNNEI. The CDR3 consists of 14 residues. The CDR3 spells CASNGLAAYNEQFF. As DNA, the CDR3 is TGTGCCAGCAATGGACTAGCGGCTTACAATGAGCAGTTCTTC.